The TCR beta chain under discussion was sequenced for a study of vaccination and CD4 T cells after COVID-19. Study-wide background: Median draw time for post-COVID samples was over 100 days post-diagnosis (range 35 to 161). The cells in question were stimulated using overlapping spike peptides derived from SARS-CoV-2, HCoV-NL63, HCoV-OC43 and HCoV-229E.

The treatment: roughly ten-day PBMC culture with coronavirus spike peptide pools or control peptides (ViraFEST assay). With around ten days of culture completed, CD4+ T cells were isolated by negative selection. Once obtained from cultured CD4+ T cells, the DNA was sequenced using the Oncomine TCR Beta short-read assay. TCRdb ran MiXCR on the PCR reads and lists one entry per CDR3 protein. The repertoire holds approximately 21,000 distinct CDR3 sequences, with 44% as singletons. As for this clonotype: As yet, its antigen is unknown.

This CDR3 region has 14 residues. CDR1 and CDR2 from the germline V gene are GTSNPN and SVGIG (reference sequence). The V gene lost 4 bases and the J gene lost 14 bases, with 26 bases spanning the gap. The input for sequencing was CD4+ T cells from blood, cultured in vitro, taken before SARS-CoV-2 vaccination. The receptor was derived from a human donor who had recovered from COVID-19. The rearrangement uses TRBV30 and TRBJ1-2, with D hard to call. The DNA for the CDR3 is TGTGCCTGGACCCAAAGTTCGGGCTCCCTAGCGGAGACCTTC. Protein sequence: CAWTQSSGSLAETF.